The source of this T cell receptor (beta chain) is a study of identical twins. Trimming left V 5 bases short and J 8 bases short, with 16 bases between. The CDR3 is made up of 14 amino acids. Germline-derived CDR1 and CDR2 are MNHEY and SVGEGT. Unique molecular identifiers were in the cDNA, with template-switch universal primer binding. TCRdb itself ran the 5' RACE reads through MiXCR, one entry per CDR3 protein. The data show under 300,000 distinct CDR3 sequences, 12% seen once. The table lists this clonotype with a few counts. Its matching antigen is unknown. Overall study findings and caveats: Cord blood beta clonotypes present at high abundance carried fewer insertions; no such pattern appeared in memory repertoires. Without tracking the same donors, conclusions rested on cross-sectional statistical analysis.

The same data also contributed to another study, on yellow fever vaccine responses in identical twins.

The chain is built from TRBV6-2 or TRBV6-3 and TRBJ2-1; D gene unclear. The sample comprised memory (CD45RO+) T cells sorted from blood. This receptor was taken from a woman younger than 30 in good health. The CDR3: CASSSPTVSHEQFF. The CDR3 DNA sequence: TGTGCCAGCAGTAGCCCCACTGTATCCCATGAGCAGTTCTTC.